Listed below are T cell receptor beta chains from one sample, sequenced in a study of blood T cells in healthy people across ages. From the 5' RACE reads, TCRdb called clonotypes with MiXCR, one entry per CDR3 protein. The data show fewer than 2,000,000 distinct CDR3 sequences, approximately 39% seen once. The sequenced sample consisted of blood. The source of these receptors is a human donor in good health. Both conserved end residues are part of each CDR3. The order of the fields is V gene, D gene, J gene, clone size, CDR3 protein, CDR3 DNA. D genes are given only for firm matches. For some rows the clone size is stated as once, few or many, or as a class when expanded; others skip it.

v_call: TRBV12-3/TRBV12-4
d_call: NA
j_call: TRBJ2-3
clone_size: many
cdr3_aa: CASSRASTDTQYF
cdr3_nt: TGTGCCAGTAGTAGGGCCAGCACAGATACGCAGTATTTT

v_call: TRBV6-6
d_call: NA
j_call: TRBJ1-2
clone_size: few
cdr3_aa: CASSYDPTAYGYTF
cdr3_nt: TGTGCCAGCAGTTACGACCCGACAGCCTATGGCTACACCTTC

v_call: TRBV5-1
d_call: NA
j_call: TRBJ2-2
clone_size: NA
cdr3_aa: CASSGGTVLIRELFF
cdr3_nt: TGCGCCAGCAGCGGGGGGACAGTTCTCATCCGGGAGCTGTTTTTT

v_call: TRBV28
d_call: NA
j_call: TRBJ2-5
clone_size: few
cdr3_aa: CASSLSASVLQETQYF
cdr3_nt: TGTGCCAGCAGTTTATCGGCTAGCGTTCTCCAAGAGACCCAGTACTTC

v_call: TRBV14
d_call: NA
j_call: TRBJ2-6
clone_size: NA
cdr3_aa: CASSQQSSGANVLTF
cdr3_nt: TGTGCCAGCAGCCAACAATCCTCTGGGGCCAACGTCCTGACTTTC

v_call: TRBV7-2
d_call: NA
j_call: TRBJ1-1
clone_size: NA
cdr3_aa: CASSLNYQNTEAFF
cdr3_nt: TGTGCCAGCAGCTTAAATTACCAGAACACTGAAGCTTTCTTT

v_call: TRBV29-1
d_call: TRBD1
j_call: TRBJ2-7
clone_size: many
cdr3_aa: CSVERTGGLYEQYF
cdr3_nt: TGCAGCGTTGAGCGGACAGGGGGGCTCTACGAGCAGTACTTC

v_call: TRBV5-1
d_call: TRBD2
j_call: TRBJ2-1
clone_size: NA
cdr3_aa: CASSLGASGSGEQFF
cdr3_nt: TGCGCCAGCAGCTTGGGGGCTAGCGGGTCAGGGGAGCAGTTCTTC

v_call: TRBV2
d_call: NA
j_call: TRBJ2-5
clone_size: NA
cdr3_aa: CASSEYKYQETQYF
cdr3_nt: TGTGCCAGCAGTGAATATAAGTACCAAGAGACCCAGTACTTC

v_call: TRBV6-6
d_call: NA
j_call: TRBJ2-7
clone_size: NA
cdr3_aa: CASRPGDRLYEQYF
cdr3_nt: TGTGCCAGCAGACCGGGAGACAGGTTATACGAGCAGTACTTC

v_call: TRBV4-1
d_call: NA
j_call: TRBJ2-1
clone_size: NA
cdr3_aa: CASSQGRGSSYNEQFF
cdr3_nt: TGCGCCAGCAGCCAAGGGCGGGGTAGCTCCTACAATGAGCAGTTCTTC

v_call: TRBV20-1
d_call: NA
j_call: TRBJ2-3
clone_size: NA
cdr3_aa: CSAIRLGRDTQYF
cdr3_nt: TGCAGTGCTATTAGGTTGGGGCGAGATACGCAGTATTTT

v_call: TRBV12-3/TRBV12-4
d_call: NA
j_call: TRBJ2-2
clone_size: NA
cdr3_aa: CASSFLVGELFF
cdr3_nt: TGTGCCAGCAGTTTTTTAGTCGGGGAGCTGTTTTTT

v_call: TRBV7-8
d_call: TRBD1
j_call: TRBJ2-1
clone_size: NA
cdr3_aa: CASSRIQGALGLTSYNEQFF
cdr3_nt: TGTGCCAGCAGCCGAATACAGGGGGCTCTGGGACTTACCTCCTACAATGAGCAGTTCTTC

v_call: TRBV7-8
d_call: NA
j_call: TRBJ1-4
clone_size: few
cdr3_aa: CASSLSGPTTANEKLFF
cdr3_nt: TGTGCCAGCAGCTTATCCGGACCAACTACCGCCAATGAAAAACTGTTTTTT

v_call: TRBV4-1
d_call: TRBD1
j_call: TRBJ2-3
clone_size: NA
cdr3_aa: CASRVGQGRTDTQYF
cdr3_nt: TGCGCCAGCAGGGTTGGACAGGGGCGGACAGATACGCAGTATTTT

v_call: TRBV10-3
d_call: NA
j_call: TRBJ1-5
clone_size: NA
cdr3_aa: CAISQGLSNQPQHF
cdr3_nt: TGTGCCATCAGTCAGGGTTTAAGCAATCAGCCCCAGCATTTT

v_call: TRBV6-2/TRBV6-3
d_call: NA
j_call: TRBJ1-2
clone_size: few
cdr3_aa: CASRLGLPEVYGYTF
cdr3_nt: TGTGCCAGCAGGCTCGGACTCCCGGAGGTCTATGGCTACACCTTC

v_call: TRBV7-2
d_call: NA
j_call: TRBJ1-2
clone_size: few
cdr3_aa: CASGETGTGYGYTF
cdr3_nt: TGTGCCAGCGGAGAAACCGGGACCGGATATGGCTACACCTTC